This T cell receptor (beta chain) was obtained from a study of response to subunit inactivated influenza vaccine. Whole-study results and caveats: Seasonal influenza vaccination, on each occasion, was suggested by the authors to recruit few new T cells.

TCRdb used MiXCR to reprocess the RT-PCR reads, holding one entry per CDR3 protein. In the table there are roughly 710,000 distinct CDR3 sequences, approximately 14% of which are singletons. A remark on this clonotype: Its specificity is not known.

Germline V lookup: CDR1 MNHNS, CDR2 SASEGT. V lost 4 bases and J lost 0; bases outside the gene matches: 12. This CDR3 is built from 19 residues. This sample comprised PBMCs from blood, obtained about 14 days before vaccination. This receptor was identified in a man aged 50-60 years who received an inactivated influenza vaccine. The chain combines TRBV6-1 with TRBJ2-6; 7 positions agree with TRBD1. CDR3 loop: CASSATITGAASGANVLTF. For the CDR3, the DNA is TGTGCCAGCAGTGCAACAATCACAGGGGCCGCCTCTGGGGCCAACGTCCTGACTTTC.